These 3 T cell receptor beta chains originate from one sample sequenced in a study of shared clonotypes between healthy human individuals. Sequenced by immunoSEQ multiplex PCR; TCRdb stores in-frame clones only, minus some. The sample includes about 1.5 million clones, more than 95% seen only once; the top ten take roughly 1.2%. The sequenced material came from naive CD4+ T cells sorted from blood. Subset of the sample: CD45RA+ positively selected. These receptor sequences come from a young man in good health.

As for this clone: The sample holds other DNA sequences that translate to the same CDR3. The CDR3 spells CASSLTRYNEQFF. The DNA for the CDR3 is TGTGCCAGCAGCTTGACTAGATACAATGAGCAGTTCTTC. The chain carries TRBV7-2 and TRBJ2-1; possible D gene TRBD2, 6 bases. Germline lookup yields CDR1 SGHTA and CDR2 FQGNSA. The CDR3 contains 13 residues. Trimming removed 3 bases at V and 4 bases at J, with 7 bases between.

This sequence joins TRBV11-3 and TRBJ2-5; 9 bases are shared with TRBD1. J lost 1 base, V lost 4 bases, and 4 bases had no gene match. The CDR3 runs 15 residues. CDR1 SGHNT and CDR2 YENEEA come from the germline V gene. CDR3 DNA sequence: TGTGCCAGCAGCTCAGGGACAGGGCTCCAAGAGACCCAGTACTTC. Translated, it gives CASSSGTGLQETQYF.

V and J are TRBV18 and TRBJ2-1, with D uncertain. The CDR3 is 11 residues long. CDR1 and CDR2 from the germline V gene are KGHSH and LQKENI. V was pared by 4 bases and J by 3 bases, with 1 base between. The DNA for the CDR3 is TGTGCCAGCTCACGCTACAATGAGCAGTTCTTC. It yields the protein CASSRYNEQFF. The whole variable domain, remainder taken from reference TRBV18 and TRBJ2-1, is NAGVMQNPRHLVRRRGQEARLRCSPMKGHSHVYWYRQLPEEGLKFMVYLQKENIIDESGMPKERFSAEFPKEGPSILRIQQVVRGDSAAYFCASSRYNEQFFGPGTRLTVL.